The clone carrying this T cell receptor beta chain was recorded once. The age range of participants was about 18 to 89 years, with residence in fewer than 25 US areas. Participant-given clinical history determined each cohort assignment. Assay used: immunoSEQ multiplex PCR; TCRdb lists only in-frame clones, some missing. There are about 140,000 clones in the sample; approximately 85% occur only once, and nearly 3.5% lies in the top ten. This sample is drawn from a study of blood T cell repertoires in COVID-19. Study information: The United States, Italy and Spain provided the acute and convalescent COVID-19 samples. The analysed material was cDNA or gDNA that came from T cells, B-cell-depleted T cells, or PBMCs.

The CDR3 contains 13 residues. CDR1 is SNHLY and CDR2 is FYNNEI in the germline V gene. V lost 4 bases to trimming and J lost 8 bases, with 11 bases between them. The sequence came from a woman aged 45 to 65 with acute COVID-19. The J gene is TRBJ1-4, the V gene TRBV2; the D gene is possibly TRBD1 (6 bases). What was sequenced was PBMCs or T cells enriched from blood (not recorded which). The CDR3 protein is CASSGGGYEKLFF. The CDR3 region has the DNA TGTGCCAGCAGTGGAGGGGGTTACGAAAAACTGTTTTTT.